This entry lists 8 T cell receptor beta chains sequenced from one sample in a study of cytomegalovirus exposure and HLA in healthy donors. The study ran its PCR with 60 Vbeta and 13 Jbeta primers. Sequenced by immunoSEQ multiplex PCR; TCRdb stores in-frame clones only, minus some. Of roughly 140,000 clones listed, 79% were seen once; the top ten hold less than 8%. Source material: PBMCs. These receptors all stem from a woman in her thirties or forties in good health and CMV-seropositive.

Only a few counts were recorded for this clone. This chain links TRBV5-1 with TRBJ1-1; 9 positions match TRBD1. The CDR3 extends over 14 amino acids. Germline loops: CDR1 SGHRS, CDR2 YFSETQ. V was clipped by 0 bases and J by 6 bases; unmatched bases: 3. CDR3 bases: TGCGCCAGCAGCTTGGGACAGGGGGTCGCTGAAGCTTTCTTT. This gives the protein CASSLGQGVAEAFF.

CDR3 nucleotide sequence: TGTGCCAGCAGCTCCCTGGGCAGGGTGTACACTGAAGCTTTCTTT. This encodes CASSSLGRVYTEAFF. V and J are TRBV5-6 and TRBJ1-1, with D possibly being TRBD1 (5 bases). The CDR3 extends over 15 amino acids. V lost 3 bases and J lost 3, with 15 bases in between. Germline V gene data show CDR1 as SGHDT and CDR2 as YYEEEE.

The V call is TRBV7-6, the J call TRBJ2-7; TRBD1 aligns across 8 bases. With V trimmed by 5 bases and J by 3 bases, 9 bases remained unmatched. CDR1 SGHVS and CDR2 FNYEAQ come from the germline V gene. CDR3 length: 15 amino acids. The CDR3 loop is CASSKDRGGGYEQYF. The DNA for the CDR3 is TGTGCCAGCAGCAAAGACAGGGGTGGTGGCTACGAGCAGTACTTC.

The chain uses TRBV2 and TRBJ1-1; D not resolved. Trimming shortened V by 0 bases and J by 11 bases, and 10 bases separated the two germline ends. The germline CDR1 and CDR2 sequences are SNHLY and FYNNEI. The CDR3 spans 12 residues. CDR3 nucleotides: TGTGCCAGCAGTGAAGCACTTCTCCGGGCTTTCTTT. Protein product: CASSEALLRAFF.

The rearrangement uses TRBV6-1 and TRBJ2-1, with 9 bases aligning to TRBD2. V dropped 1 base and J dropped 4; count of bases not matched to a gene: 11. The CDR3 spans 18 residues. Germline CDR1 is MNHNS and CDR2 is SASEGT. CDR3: CASSEDAYSGGPYNEQFF. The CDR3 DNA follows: TGTGCCAGCAGTGAAGATGCCTATAGCGGGGGACCATACAATGAGCAGTTCTTC.

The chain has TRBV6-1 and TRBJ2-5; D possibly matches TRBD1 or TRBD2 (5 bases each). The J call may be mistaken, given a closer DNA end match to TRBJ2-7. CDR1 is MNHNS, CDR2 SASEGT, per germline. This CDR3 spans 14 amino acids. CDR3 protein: CASHARGRDYEQYF. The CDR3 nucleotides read TGTGCCAGCCACGCGAGGGGCAGGGACTACGAGCAGTACTTC.

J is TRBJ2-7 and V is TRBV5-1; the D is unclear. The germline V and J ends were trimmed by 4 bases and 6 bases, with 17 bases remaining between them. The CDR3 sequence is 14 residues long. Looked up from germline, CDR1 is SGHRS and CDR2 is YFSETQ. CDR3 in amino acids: CASSPGVSSGEQYF. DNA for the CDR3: TGCGCCAGCAGCCCTGGCGTCAGCTCGGGCGAGCAGTACTTC.

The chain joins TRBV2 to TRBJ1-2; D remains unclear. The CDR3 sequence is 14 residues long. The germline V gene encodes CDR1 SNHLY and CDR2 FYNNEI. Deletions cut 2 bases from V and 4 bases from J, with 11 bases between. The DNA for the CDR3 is TGTGCCAGCAGTGAAAGTTGGCCACCCTATGGCTACACCTTC. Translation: CASSESWPPYGYTF. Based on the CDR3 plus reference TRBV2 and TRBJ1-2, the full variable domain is EPEVTQTPSHQVTQMGQEVILRCVPISNHLYFYWYRQILGQKVEFLVSFYNNEISEKSEIFDDQFSVERPDGSNFTLKIRSTKLEDSAMYFCASSESWPPYGYTFGSGTRLTVV.